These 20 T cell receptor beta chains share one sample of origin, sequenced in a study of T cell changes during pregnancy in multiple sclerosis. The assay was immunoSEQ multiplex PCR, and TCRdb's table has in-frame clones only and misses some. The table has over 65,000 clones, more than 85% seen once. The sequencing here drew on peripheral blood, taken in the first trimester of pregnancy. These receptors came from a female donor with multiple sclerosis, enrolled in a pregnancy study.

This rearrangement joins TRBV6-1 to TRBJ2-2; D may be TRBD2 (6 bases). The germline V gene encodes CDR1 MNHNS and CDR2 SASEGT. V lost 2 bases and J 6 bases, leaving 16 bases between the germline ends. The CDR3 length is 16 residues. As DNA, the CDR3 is TGTGCCAGCAGTGAATTGGGCGGGGCTGGAGCCGGGGAGCTGTTTTTT. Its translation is CASSELGGAGAGELFF.

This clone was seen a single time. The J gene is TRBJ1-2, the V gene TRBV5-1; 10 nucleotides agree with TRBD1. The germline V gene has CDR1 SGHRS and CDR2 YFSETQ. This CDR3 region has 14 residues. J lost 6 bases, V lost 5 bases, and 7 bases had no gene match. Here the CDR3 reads CASSWDRGYNGYTF. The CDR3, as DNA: TGCGCCAGCAGTTGGGACAGGGGCTATAATGGCTACACCTTC. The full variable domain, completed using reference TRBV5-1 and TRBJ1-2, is KAGVTQTPRYLIKTRGQQVTLSCSPISGHRSVSWYQQTPGQGLQFLFEYFSETQRNKGNFPGRFSGRQFSNSRSEMNVSTLELGDSALYLCASSWDRGYNGYTFGSGTRLTVV.

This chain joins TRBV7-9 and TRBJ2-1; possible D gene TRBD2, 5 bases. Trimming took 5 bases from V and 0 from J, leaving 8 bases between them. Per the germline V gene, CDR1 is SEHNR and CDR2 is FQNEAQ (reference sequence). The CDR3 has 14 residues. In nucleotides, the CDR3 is TGTGCCAGCAGCCCGGACTCCTCCTACAATGAGCAGTTCTTC. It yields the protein CASSPDSSYNEQFF.

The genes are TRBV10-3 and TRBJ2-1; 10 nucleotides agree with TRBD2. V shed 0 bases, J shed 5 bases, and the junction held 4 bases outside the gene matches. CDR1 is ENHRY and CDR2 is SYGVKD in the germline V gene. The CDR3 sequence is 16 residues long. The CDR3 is CAISESMSGGDNEQFF. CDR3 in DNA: TGTGCCATCAGTGAGTCTATGAGCGGGGGGGACAATGAGCAGTTCTTC.

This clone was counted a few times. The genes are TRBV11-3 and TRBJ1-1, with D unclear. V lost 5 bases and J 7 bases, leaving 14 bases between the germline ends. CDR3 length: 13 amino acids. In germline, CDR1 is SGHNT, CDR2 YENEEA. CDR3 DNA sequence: TGTGCCAGCAGCCTCAGAACAGACCTTGAAGCTTTCTTT. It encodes CASSLRTDLEAFF.

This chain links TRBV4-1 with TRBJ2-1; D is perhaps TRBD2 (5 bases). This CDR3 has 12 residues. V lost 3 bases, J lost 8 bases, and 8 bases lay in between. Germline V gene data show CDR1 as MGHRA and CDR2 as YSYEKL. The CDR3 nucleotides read TGCGCCAGCAGCCAGAGGGTTGATGAGCAGTTCTTC. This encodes CASSQRVDEQFF.

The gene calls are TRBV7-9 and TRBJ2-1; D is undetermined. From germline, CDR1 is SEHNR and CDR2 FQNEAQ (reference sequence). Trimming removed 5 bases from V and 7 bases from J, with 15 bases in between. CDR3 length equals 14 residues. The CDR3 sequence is CASSQSAVTNEQFF. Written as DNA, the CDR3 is TGTGCCAGCAGCCAATCGGCTGTGACTAATGAGCAGTTCTTC.

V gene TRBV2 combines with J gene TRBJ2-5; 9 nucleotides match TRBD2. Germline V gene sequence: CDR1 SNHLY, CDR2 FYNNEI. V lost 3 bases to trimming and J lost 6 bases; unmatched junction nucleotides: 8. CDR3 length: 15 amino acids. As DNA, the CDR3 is TGTGCCAGCAGTGAGCGGGGGGGCCCTAAGCAGACCCAGTACTTC. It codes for CASSERGGPKQTQYF.

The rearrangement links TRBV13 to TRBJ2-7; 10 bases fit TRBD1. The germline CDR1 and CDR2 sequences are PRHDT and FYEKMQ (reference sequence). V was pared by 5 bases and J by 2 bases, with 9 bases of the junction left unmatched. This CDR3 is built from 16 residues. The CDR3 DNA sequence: TGTGCCAGCAGCCCGACCGGGACAGGGGATCCCTACGAGCAGTACTTC. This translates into CASSPTGTGDPYEQYF.

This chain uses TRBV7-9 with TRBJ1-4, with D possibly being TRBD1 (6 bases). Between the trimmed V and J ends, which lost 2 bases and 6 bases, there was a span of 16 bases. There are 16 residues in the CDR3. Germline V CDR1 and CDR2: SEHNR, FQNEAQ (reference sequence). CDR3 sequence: CASSLPGALMDEKLFF. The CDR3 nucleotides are TGTGCCAGCAGCTTACCAGGGGCTCTAATGGATGAAAAACTGTTTTTT.

CDR3 bases: TGTGCCAGCAGCCAAACAACTAACCCCGGGGTCAATGAGCAGTTCTTC. It yields the protein CASSQTTNPGVNEQFF. The rearrangement links TRBV4-2 to TRBJ2-1; perhaps TRBD2 as D (5 bases). The V end was cut by 2 bases, the J end by 6 bases, with 17 bases between. This CDR3 contains 16 residues. CDR1 LGHNA and CDR2 YNFKEQ come from the germline V gene.

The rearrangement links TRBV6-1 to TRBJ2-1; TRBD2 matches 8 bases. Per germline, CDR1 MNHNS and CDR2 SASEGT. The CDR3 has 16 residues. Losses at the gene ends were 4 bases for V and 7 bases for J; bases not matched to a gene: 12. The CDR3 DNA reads TGTGCCAGCAGTGGCTTAGCGGGAATCCCTTCTAATGAGCAGTTCTTC. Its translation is CASSGLAGIPSNEQFF.

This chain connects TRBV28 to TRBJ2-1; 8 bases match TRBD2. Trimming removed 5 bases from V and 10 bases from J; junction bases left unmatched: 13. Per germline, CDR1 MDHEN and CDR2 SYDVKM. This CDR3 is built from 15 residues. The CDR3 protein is CASSRYSGNVGEQFF. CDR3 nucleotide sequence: TGTGCCAGCAGTCGTTATAGCGGGAATGTTGGCGAGCAGTTCTTC. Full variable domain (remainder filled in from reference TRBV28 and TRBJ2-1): DVKVTQSSRYLVKRTGEKVFLECVQDMDHENMFWYRQDPGLGLRLIYFSYDVKMKEKGDIPEGYSVSREKKERFSLILESASTNQTSMYLCASSRYSGNVGEQFFGPGTRLTVL.

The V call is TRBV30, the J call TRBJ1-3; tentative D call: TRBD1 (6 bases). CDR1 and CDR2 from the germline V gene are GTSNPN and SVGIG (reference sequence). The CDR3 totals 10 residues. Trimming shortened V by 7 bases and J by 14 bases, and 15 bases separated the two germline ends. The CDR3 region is CALSTGTLYF. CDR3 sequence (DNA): TGTGCCTTATCAACCGGGACATTATATTTT.

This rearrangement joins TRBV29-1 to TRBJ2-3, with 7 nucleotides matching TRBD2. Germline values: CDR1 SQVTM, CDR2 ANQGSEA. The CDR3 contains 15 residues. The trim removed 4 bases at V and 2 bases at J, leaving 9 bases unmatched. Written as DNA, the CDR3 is TGCAGCGTTGCCGGGGCGGGAGCCCCCACAGATACGCAGTATTTT. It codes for CSVAGAGAPTDTQYF.

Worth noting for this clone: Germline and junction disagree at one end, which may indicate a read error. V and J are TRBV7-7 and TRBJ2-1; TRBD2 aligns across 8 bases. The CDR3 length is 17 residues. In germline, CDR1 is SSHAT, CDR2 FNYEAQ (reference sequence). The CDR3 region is CASSLDPSGSSYNEQFF. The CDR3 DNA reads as TGTGCTAGCAGCTTAGATCCGAGCGGGAGCTCCTACAATGAGCAGTTCTTC.

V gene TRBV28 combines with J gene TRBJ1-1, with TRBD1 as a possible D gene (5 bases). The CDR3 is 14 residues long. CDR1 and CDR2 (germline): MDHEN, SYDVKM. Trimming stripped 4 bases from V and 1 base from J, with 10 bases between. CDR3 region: CASSSVDRNTEAFF. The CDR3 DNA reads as TGTGCCAGCAGTTCCGTTGACAGGAACACTGAAGCTTTCTTT.

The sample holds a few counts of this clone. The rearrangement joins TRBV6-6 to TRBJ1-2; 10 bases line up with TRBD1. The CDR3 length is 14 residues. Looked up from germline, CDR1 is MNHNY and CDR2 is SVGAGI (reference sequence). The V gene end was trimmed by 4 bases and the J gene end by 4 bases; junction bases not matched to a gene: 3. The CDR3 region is CASSFGTGVYGYTF. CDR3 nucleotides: TGTGCCAGCAGTTTTGGGACAGGGGTCTATGGCTACACCTTC.

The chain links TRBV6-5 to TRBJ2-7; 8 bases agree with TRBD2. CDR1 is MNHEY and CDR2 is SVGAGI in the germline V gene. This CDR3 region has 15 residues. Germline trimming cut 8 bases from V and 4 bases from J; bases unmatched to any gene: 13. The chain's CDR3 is CASSTGVAGMYEQYF. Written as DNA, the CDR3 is TGTGCCAGCTCGACGGGGGTAGCGGGAATGTACGAGCAGTACTTC.

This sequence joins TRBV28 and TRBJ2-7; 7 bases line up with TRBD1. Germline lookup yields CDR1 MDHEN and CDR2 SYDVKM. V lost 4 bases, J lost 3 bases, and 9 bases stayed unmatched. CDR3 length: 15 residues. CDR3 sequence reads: CASSSPYRGNYEQYF. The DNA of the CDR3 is TGTGCCAGCAGTTCCCCCTACAGGGGAAACTACGAGCAGTACTTC.